Below, 26 T cell receptor beta chains from the same sample are listed, as sequenced in a study of blood T cell repertoires in COVID-19. TCRdb's copy holds only in-frame clones and misses some; the assay was immunoSEQ multiplex PCR. Among some 250,000 clones, approximately 82% were seen once, and the ten largest hold 3.4%. The specimen was peripheral blood. These receptors all come from a woman aged 18-30 years with acute or convalescent COVID-19.

The chain has TRBV7-2 and TRBJ1-2; 10 nucleotides align to TRBD1. Germline V gene sequence: CDR1 SGHTA, CDR2 FQGNSA. The CDR3 contains 15 residues. J was trimmed by 4 bases and V by 5 bases; bases with no gene match: 7. The CDR3 region has the DNA TGTGCCAGCAGCCCCCGACAGGGGGCGGTCTATGGCTACACCTTC. It yields the protein CASSPRQGAVYGYTF.

V is TRBV6-2 or TRBV6-3 and J is TRBJ2-7; no reliable D call. This CDR3 spans 13 amino acids. The V end was cut by 5 bases, the J end by 6 bases, with 14 bases between. The germline V gene has CDR1 MNHEY and CDR2 SVGEGT. CDR3 loop: CASSTRDPGEQYF. CDR3 nucleotide sequence: TGTGCCAGCAGTACCCGCGATCCGGGCGAGCAGTACTTC.

This clone has just a few counts. The V call is TRBV29-1, the J call TRBJ2-3, with 11 bases matching TRBD1. V gave up 7 bases and J gave up 4 bases; unmatched junction bases: 4. Per the germline V gene, CDR1 is SQVTM and CDR2 is ANQGSEA. The CDR3 has 13 residues. The CDR3 region is CSAQDRGPDTQYF. The CDR3 DNA is TGCAGCGCTCAGGACAGGGGGCCAGATACGCAGTATTTT.

This chain connects TRBV6-5 to TRBJ2-1; perhaps TRBD1 as D (5 bases). Per the germline V gene, CDR1 is MNHEY and CDR2 is SVGAGI. Trimming took off 5 bases at V and 14 bases at J, with 19 bases between the two ends. This CDR3 spans 13 amino acids. The CDR3 DNA sequence: TGTGCCAGCAGTCCTCGGGTGGCAGGGTATGAGTTCTTC. Its protein is CASSPRVAGYEFF.

This clone was counted between two and nine times. The chain couples TRBV5-4 to TRBJ1-2, with TRBD1 as a possible D gene (5 bases). Trimming cost V 3 bases and J 0 bases, with 12 bases left between them. Germline V gene lookup returns CDR1 SGHNT and CDR2 YYREEE (reference sequence). The CDR3 extends over 15 amino acids. Written as DNA, the CDR3 is TGTGCCAGCAGCTCAACCGACAGAGCTAACTATGGCTACACCTTC. Protein sequence: CASSSTDRANYGYTF.

About this clone: A junction boundary mismatches the germline segment, possibly from a read error. The chain carries TRBV7-7 and TRBJ2-7; TRBD2 might be the D (6 bases). Looked up from germline, CDR1 is SSHAT and CDR2 is FNYEAQ (reference sequence). The CDR3 contains 15 residues. The DNA of the CDR3 is TGTGCTAGCAGCGGCACCCTAGCGATCTCCTACGAGCAGTACTTC. Translating gives CASSGTLAISYEQYF.

V gene TRBV21-1 combines with J gene TRBJ2-7; the table's D gene call, TRBD2, was not cross checked with the DNA. TRBV21-1 counts as a pseudogene. The CDR3 extends over 19 amino acids. The CDR3 coding sequence is TGTGCCAGCAGCGTCCCCGGACTAGCGGGAGAGACTAGCTCCTACGAGCAGTACTTC. Residues: CASSVPGLAGETSSYEQYF.

The V and J genes are TRBV6-6 and TRBJ2-2; D remains unclear. The CDR3 totals 12 residues. V was cut by 4 bases and J by 7 bases, with 7 bases left in between. Germline V lookup: CDR1 MNHNY, CDR2 SVGAGI (reference sequence). CDR3 nucleotide sequence: TGTGCCAGCAGTTTGAGTCTCGGGGAGCTGTTTTTT. Translation: CASSLSLGELFF.

This chain uses TRBV7-9 with TRBJ1-4, with TRBD1 matching 8 bases. Germline CDR1 and CDR2: SEHNR and FQNEAQ (reference sequence). V dropped 1 base and J dropped 4; count of bases not matched to a gene: 5. CDR3 size: 16 residues. The CDR3 nucleotides are TGTGCCAGCAGCTTAGGTGCAGGGGGCATTAATGAAAAACTGTTTTTT. Protein product: CASSLGAGGINEKLFF.

V usage is TRBV27 and J usage is TRBJ2-3, with 14 bases lining up with TRBD2. This CDR3 is 18 amino acids long. Looked up from germline, CDR1 is MNHEY and CDR2 is SMNVEV (reference sequence). The V gene end was trimmed by 1 base and the J gene end by 4 bases; junction bases not matched to a gene: 7. CDR3 coding DNA: TGTGCCAGCAGTTTATATGGGACTAGCGGGAGTATTGCAGATACGCAGTATTTT. Residues: CASSLYGTSGSIADTQYF.

The chain uses TRBV7-2 and TRBJ1-4; 7 bases fit TRBD1. CDR1 and CDR2 from the germline V gene are SGHTA and FQGNSA. The CDR3 is made up of 14 amino acids. J lost 6 bases, V lost 5 bases, and 6 bases had no gene match. DNA of the CDR3: TGTGCCAGCAGCCGGGACAGTGCCTATGAAAAACTGTTTTTT. Protein product: CASSRDSAYEKLFF.

The chain links TRBV6-6 to TRBJ1-4; TRBD1 is a possible D gene (6 bases). The CDR3 consists of 14 residues. The germline V and J ends were trimmed by 7 bases and 4 bases, with 13 bases remaining between them. CDR1 MNHNY and CDR2 SVGAGI come from the germline V gene (reference sequence). The CDR3 bases are TGTGCCAGCAATTCACAGGGCAGTAATGAAAAACTGTTTTTT. Encoded protein: CASNSQGSNEKLFF.

This clone was detected only once. The chain carries TRBV2 and TRBJ2-7; 9 nucleotides align to TRBD1. The CDR3 is 17 residues long. Per germline, CDR1 SNHLY and CDR2 FYNNEI. Losses at the gene ends were 3 bases for V and 4 bases for J; bases not matched to a gene: 13. In nucleotides, the CDR3 is TGTGCCAGCAGTGATGCCCCTAGACAGGGGGTGAGGTACGAGCAGTACTTC. It codes for CASSDAPRQGVRYEQYF.

This clone appeared a single time. The V gene is TRBV7-2, the J gene TRBJ2-1, with D possibly TRBD1 on 5 matching bases. The V end was cut by 5 bases, the J end by 6 bases, with 17 bases between. The length of the CDR3 is 15 residues. Germline V gene sequence: CDR1 SGHTA, CDR2 FQGNSA. In DNA form, the CDR3 reads TGTGCCAGCAGCGCGAGTCAGGGTTTAGGCAATGAGCAGTTCTTC. Protein product: CASSASQGLGNEQFF.

The genes are TRBV5-1 and TRBJ1-4; TRBD1 matches 7 bases. The CDR3 extends over 15 amino acids. V was clipped by 4 bases and J by 2 bases; unmatched bases: 5. From germline, CDR1 is SGHRS and CDR2 YFSETQ. CDR3 DNA: TGCGCCAGCAGCGCTTACAGGGGCACTAATGAAAAACTGTTTTTT. It specifies CASSAYRGTNEKLFF.

This chain connects TRBV6-2 or TRBV6-3 to TRBJ2-5, with 9 bases aligning to TRBD2. Germline CDR1 and CDR2: MNHEY and SVGEGT. The CDR3 is 14 residues long. V shed 6 bases, J shed 4 bases, and the junction held 6 bases outside the gene matches. The CDR3 DNA sequence: TGTGCCAGCAGCCATAGCGGGAGCGGAGAGACCCAGTACTTC. Protein product: CASSHSGSGETQYF.

The chain is built from TRBV5-6 and TRBJ2-3, with 7 positions matching TRBD1. The CDR3 sequence is 16 residues long. J was trimmed by 2 bases and V by 1 base; bases with no gene match: 7. Germline loops: CDR1 SGHDT, CDR2 YYEEEE. The chain's CDR3 is CASSLRVQGNTDTQYF. The CDR3 nucleotides read TGTGCCAGCAGCTTGCGCGTACAGGGGAACACAGATACGCAGTATTTT.

The V and J genes are TRBV29-1 and TRBJ2-2; TRBD1 aligns across 8 bases. V lost 7 bases and J lost 3; bases outside the gene matches: 7. CDR3 length: 14 residues. Germline CDR1 and CDR2: SQVTM and ANQGSEA. CDR3 nucleotide sequence: TGCAGCGGTACAGGGGGTTCGGACACCGGGGAGCTGTTTTTT. Its translation is CSGTGGSDTGELFF.

The V gene is TRBV6-5, the J gene TRBJ2-2, with 10 bases matching TRBD2. The CDR3 covers 15 residues. Germline V gives CDR1 MNHEY, CDR2 SVGAGI. Trimming removed 7 bases from V and 4 bases from J; junction bases left unmatched: 6. CDR3 region: CASTRTSGSTGELFF. As DNA, the CDR3 is TGTGCCAGCACCCGGACTAGCGGTTCCACCGGGGAGCTGTTTTTT.

Only a few counts were recorded for this clone. The rearrangement joins TRBV29-1 to TRBJ1-1; D possibly corresponds to TRBD1 (6 bases). This CDR3 region has 13 residues. Germline assignment: CDR1 SQVTM and CDR2 ANQGSEA. The V end was cut by 6 bases, the J end by 0 bases, with 11 bases between. The CDR3 DNA sequence: TGCAGCGTCTCGGACAGCCTGAACACTGAAGCTTTCTTT. Residues: CSVSDSLNTEAFF.

This clone was seen just once. The chain recombines TRBV28 with TRBJ1-2; weak D call: TRBD1 (6 bases). The CDR3 is 12 amino acids. V was trimmed by 7 bases and J by 4 bases, leaving 10 bases between them. Germline CDR1 is MDHEN and CDR2 is SYDVKM. CDR3 DNA: TGTGCCAGCACAGGGGTGAGCTATGGCTACACCTTC. This translates into CASTGVSYGYTF.

This clone was seen just once. The chain carries TRBV6-5 and TRBJ1-6; the match to TRBD1 covers 8 bases. Trimming took 4 bases from V and 5 from J; bases not matched to a gene: 7. Germline CDR1 and CDR2: MNHEY and SVGAGI. This CDR3 region has 16 residues. In nucleotides, the CDR3 is TGTGCCAGCAGTTCCCCCAGGGGGCGGGATAATTCACCCCTCCACTTT. Amino acids: CASSSPRGRDNSPLHF.

The CDR3 DNA follows: TGCGCCAGCAGCCAGCAGCCGGGACAGAGGTCCTACGAGCAGTACTTC. As protein: CASSQQPGQRSYEQYF. The rearrangement uses TRBV4-3 and TRBJ2-7, with 7 bases that match TRBD1. CDR3 size: 16 residues. The trim removed 3 bases at V and 1 base at J, leaving 9 bases unmatched. The germline V gene encodes CDR1 LGHNA and CDR2 YSLEER.

The genes are TRBV10-3 and TRBJ1-2, with D hard to call. CDR1 ENHRY and CDR2 SYGVKD come from the germline V gene. V was pared by 0 bases and J by 2 bases, with 7 bases between. This CDR3 comprises 14 residues. The DNA for the CDR3 is TGTGCCATCAGTGAGTCGGAGGCAAACTATGGCTACACCTTC. Translated: CAISESEANYGYTF.

The V gene is TRBV1, the J gene TRBJ1-4; the DNA was not used to check the table's D call, TRBD1. TRBV1 is deemed a pseudogene. There are 19 residues in the CDR3. This chain's CDR3 is CTSSRPSGTGPATNEKLFF. CDR3 DNA: TGCACCAGCAGCCGTCCATCCGGGACAGGTCCTGCAACTAATGAAAAACTGTTTTTT.

This chain joins TRBV5-6 and TRBJ1-4, with TRBD1 matching 7 bases. The germline CDR1 and CDR2 sequences are SGHDT and YYEEEE. With 4 bases clipped from V and 0 bases from J, the junction kept 6 bases outside the gene matches. The CDR3 has 16 residues. CDR3 in DNA: TGTGCCAGCAGCCCCCGGGACAGCGCAACTAATGAAAAACTGTTTTTT. Amino acids: CASSPRDSATNEKLFF. Full variable domain (outside the CDR3, taken from reference TRBV5-6 and TRBJ1-4): DAGVTQSPTHLIKTRGQQVTLRCSPKSGHDTVSWYQQALGQGPQFIFQYYEEEERQRGNFPDRFSGHQFPNYSSELNVNALLLGDSALYLCASSPRDSATNEKLFFGSGTQLSVL.